The 3 T cell receptor beta chains below were found in one sample sequenced in a study of OX40 agonist ivuxolimab in advanced cancers. Using immunoSEQ multiplex PCR, the repertoire was profiled, and TCRdb retains in-frame clones only, with some absent. Among 75,000 to 100,000 clones, 70% to 85% were seen once, and the ten largest hold 5.8%. This material consisted of CD4+ or CD8+ T cells sorted from blood, taken in a trial of the OX40 agonist ivuxolimab. These receptors were obtained from an adult with an advanced solid tumor such as melanoma, head and neck, liver or kidney cancer.

This rearrangement joins TRBV21-1 to TRBJ1-2; the table's D call, TRBD1, has no DNA check behind it. TRBV21-1 corresponds to a pseudogene. This CDR3 is built from 13 residues. The CDR3 loop reads CASTKQGRLGYTF. CDR3 nucleotide sequence: TGTGCCAGCACCAAACAGGGGCGTCTTGGCTACACCTTC.

The rearrangement links TRBV9 to TRBJ2-2; 7 bases map to TRBD1. The V gene end was trimmed by 4 bases and the J gene end by 3 bases; junction bases not matched to a gene: 12. The length of the CDR3 is 17 residues. The germline gives CDR1 SGDLS, CDR2 YYNGEE. Here the CDR3 DNA reads TGTGCCAGCAGCCCTAAGGTTTGGGACAGTGACACCGGGGAGCTGTTTTTT. Translated, it gives CASSPKVWDSDTGELFF.

The rearrangement links TRBV5-1 to TRBJ2-1; 10 bases are a match to TRBD2. CDR1 and CDR2 (germline): SGHRS, YFSETQ. The V gene end was trimmed by 4 bases and the J gene end by 4 bases; junction bases not matched to a gene: 5. CDR3 length: 15 amino acids. The CDR3 DNA sequence: TGCGCCAGCAGCGCGACTAGCGGGTGGTACAATGAGCAGTTCTTC. Its translation: CASSATSGWYNEQFF.